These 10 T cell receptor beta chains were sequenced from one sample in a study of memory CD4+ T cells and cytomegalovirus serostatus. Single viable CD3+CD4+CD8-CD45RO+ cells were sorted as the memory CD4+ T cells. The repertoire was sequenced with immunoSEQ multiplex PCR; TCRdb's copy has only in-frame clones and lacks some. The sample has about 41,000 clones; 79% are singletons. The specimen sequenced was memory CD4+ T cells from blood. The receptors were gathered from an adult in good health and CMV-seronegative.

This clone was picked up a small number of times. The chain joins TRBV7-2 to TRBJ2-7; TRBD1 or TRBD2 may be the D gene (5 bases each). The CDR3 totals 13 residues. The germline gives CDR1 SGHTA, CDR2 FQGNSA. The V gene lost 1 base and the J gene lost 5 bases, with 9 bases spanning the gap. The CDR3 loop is CASSLVWGNEQYF. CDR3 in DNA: TGTGCCAGCAGCTTAGTATGGGGGAACGAGCAGTACTTC.

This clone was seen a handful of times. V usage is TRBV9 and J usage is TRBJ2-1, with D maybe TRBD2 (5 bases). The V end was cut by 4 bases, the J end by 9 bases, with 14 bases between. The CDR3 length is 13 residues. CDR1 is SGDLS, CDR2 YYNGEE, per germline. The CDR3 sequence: CASSSYAGGEQFF. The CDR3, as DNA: TGTGCCAGCAGCTCATACGCTGGAGGTGAGCAGTTCTTC.

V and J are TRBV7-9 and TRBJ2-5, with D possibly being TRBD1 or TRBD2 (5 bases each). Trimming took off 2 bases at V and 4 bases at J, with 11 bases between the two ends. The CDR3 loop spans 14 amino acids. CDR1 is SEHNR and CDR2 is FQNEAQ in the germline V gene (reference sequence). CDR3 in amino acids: CASSLLGDRETQYF. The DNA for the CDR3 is TGTGCCAGCAGCTTATTGGGGGATCGAGAGACCCAGTACTTC.

In DNA, the CDR3 is TGTGCCACCAGCAGAGATCTCCCGGGGGGCACAGATACGCAGTATTTT. It translates to CATSRDLPGGTDTQYF. The gene calls are TRBV15 and TRBJ2-3; possible D gene TRBD2, 6 bases. V was cut by 0 bases and J by 1 base, with 11 bases left in between. The CDR3 has 16 residues. Germline CDR1 is LNHNV and CDR2 is YYDKDF (reference sequence).

The CDR3 region is CASSSGQVGEKLFF. The CDR3, as DNA: TGTGCCAGCAGTTCGGGCCAAGTTGGTGAAAAACTGTTTTTT. The V call is TRBV27, the J call TRBJ1-4; D gene unclear. Germline CDR1 reads MNHEY; CDR2 reads SMNVEV (reference sequence). The CDR3 sequence is 14 residues long. V shed 4 bases and J shed 7 bases, with 13 bases lying between them.

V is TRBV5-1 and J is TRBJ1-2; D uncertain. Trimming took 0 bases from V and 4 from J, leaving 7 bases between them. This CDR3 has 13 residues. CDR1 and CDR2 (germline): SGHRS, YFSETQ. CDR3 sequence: CASSLELPYGYTF. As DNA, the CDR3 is TGCGCCAGCAGCTTGGAACTGCCCTATGGCTACACCTTC. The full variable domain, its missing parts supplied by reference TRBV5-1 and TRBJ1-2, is KAGVTQTPRYLIKTRGQQVTLSCSPISGHRSVSWYQQTPGQGLQFLFEYFSETQRNKGNFPGRFSGRQFSNSRSEMNVSTLELGDSALYLCASSLELPYGYTFGSGTRLTVV.

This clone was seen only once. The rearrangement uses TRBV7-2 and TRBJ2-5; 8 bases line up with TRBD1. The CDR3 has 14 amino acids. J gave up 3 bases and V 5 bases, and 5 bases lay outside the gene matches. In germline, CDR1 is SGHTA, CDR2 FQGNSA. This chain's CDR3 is CASSRGQEKETQYF. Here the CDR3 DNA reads TGTGCCAGCAGCCGGGGACAGGAAAAAGAGACCCAGTACTTC.

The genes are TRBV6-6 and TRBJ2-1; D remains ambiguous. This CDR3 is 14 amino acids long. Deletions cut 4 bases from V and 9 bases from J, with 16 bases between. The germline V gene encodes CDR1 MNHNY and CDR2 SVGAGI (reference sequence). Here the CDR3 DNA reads TGTGCCAGCAGTTCCAATTCCATCGAAGGTGAGCAGTTCTTC. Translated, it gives CASSSNSIEGEQFF.

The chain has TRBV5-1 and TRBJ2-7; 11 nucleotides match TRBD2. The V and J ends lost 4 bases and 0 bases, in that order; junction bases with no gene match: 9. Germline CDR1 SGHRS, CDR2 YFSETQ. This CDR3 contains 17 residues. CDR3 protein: CASSGRLLAGGSYEQYF. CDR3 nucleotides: TGCGCCAGCAGCGGGAGATTGCTAGCGGGGGGCTCCTACGAGCAGTACTTC. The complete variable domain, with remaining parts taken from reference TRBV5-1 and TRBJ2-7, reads KAGVTQTPRYLIKTRGQQVTLSCSPISGHRSVSWYQQTPGQGLQFLFEYFSETQRNKGNFPGRFSGRQFSNSRSEMNVSTLELGDSALYLCASSGRLLAGGSYEQYFGPGTRLTVT.

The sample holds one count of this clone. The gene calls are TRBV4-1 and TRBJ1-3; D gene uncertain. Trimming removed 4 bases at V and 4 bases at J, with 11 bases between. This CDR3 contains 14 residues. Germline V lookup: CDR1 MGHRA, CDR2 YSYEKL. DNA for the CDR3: TGCGCCAGCAGCCCCGTCAAGTGGGGAAACACCATATATTTT. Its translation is CASSPVKWGNTIYF.